Below are 23 T cell receptor beta chains sequenced from a single sample in a study of T cells after yellow fever vaccination. Via MiXCR, TCRdb re-called the 5' RACE reads, giving one row per CDR3 protein. The table lists 100,000 to 150,000 distinct CDR3 sequences, roughly 15% of them singletons, with more than 40% in the top ten. The starting material was CD8+ T cells sorted from PBMCs, obtained 5 days after the yellow fever booster vaccination. These receptors originate from a man between 18 and 29 years old who received the YFV17D yellow fever vaccine.

The sample holds a few counts of this clonotype. V usage is TRBV4-2 and J usage is TRBJ2-5; TRBD2 might be the D (6 bases). There are 14 residues in the CDR3. Looked up from germline, CDR1 is LGHNA and CDR2 is YNFKEQ. Trimming removed 6 bases at V and 2 bases at J, with 13 bases between. CDR3 sequence (DNA): TGTGCCAGCAGAAGCCTGGGAGGTCAAGAGACCCAGTACTTC. Translation gives CASRSLGGQETQYF.

This clonotype has a handful of counts. The gene calls are TRBV7-7 and TRBJ2-2; D is unresolved. Germline V CDR1 and CDR2: SSHAT, FNYEAQ (reference sequence). Trimming took 0 bases from V and 9 from J, leaving 8 bases between them. The CDR3 length is 13 residues. The CDR3 sequence is CASSLAVGRELFF. As DNA, the CDR3 is TGTGCCAGCAGCTTAGCTGTCGGGCGGGAGCTGTTTTTT.

This clonotype showed up just a few times. The rearrangement joins TRBV29-1 to TRBJ2-7; 7 nucleotides align to TRBD1. The V gene's germline CDR1 is SQVTM and CDR2 ANQGSEA. This CDR3 spans 12 amino acids. After removal of 4 bases from V and 6 bases from J, the junction contained 6 bases not matched to a gene. The CDR3 reads CSVVDRVGEQYF. CDR3 nucleotides: TGCAGCGTTGTAGACAGGGTGGGCGAGCAGTACTTC.

The CDR3 loop reads CASTTPPDYSNQPQHF. The CDR3 DNA reads as TGTGCCAGCACCACCCCACCGGACTATAGCAATCAGCCCCAGCATTTT. J is TRBJ1-5 and V is TRBV6-1; the D is unclear. CDR1 MNHNS and CDR2 SASEGT come from the germline V gene. V lost 7 bases and J 0 bases, leaving 16 bases between the germline ends. The CDR3 length is 16 residues.

V usage is TRBV28 and J usage is TRBJ1-5; 7 bases agree with TRBD1. This CDR3 region has 16 residues. J was trimmed by 0 bases and V by 6 bases; bases with no gene match: 8. The germline CDR1 and CDR2 sequences are MDHEN and SYDVKM. In DNA form, the CDR3 reads TGTGCCAGCAGCATCACAGGGGAGATTAGCAATCAGCCCCAGCATTTT. As protein: CASSITGEISNQPQHF.

The rearrangement uses TRBV9 and TRBJ2-1; 8 positions match TRBD2. Trimming cost V 0 bases and J 8 bases; bases outside gene matches: 4. The CDR3 loop spans 14 amino acids. Germline CDR1 SGDLS, CDR2 YYNGEE. DNA for the CDR3: TGTGCCAGCAGCGTAGGCCGGGGGGGTGATGAGCAGTTCTTC. Translating it yields CASSVGRGGDEQFF.

This clonotype was seen repeatedly, ten times or more. This chain uses TRBV7-9 with TRBJ2-5, with D unclear. The CDR3 loop spans 11 amino acids. The V end was cut by 3 bases, the J end by 3 bases, with 2 bases between. Germline loops: CDR1 SEHNR, CDR2 FQNEAQ (reference sequence). The CDR3 is CASSFKETQYF. The CDR3 coding sequence is TGTGCCAGCAGCTTCAAAGAGACCCAGTACTTC.

V is TRBV5-1 and J is TRBJ2-7, with TRBD1 matching 9 bases. The length of the CDR3 is 15 residues. J gave up 2 bases and V 1 base, and 4 bases lay outside the gene matches. From germline, CDR1 is SGHRS and CDR2 YFSETQ. The CDR3 bases are TGCGCCAGCAGCTTGAGGGGACAGGGAGCCTACGAGCAGTACTTC. As protein: CASSLRGQGAYEQYF.

J is TRBJ1-1 and V is TRBV20-1; a possible D gene is TRBD1 (5 bases). V gave up 3 bases and J gave up 0 bases, with 23 bases separating them. The V gene's germline CDR1 is DFQATT and CDR2 SNEGSKA (reference sequence). The CDR3 is 18 residues long. The CDR3: CSARGLGPKIFMNTEAFF. DNA for the CDR3: TGCAGTGCTAGGGGACTCGGGCCTAAGATCTTCATGAACACTGAAGCTTTCTTT.

V usage is TRBV20-1 and J usage is TRBJ1-5; D is possibly TRBD1 (5 bases). This CDR3 region has 14 residues. Per germline, CDR1 DFQATT and CDR2 SNEGSKA (reference sequence). Trimming pared 3 bases from V and 5 bases from J, leaving 14 bases between. The CDR3 nucleotides read TGCAGTGCTAGGACAGCAACTAACCATCAGCCCCAGCATTTT. Protein product: CSARTATNHQPQHF.

The chain couples TRBV28 to TRBJ1-5; D gene ambiguous. Trimming took off 3 bases at V and 0 bases at J, with 9 bases between the two ends. The CDR3 extends over 15 amino acids. Germline V gene sequence: CDR1 MDHEN, CDR2 SYDVKM. CDR3 sequence reads: CASSLSLDSNQPQHF. DNA of the CDR3: TGTGCCAGCAGTTTGTCACTTGATAGCAATCAGCCCCAGCATTTT.

The chain uses TRBV28 and TRBJ1-6; D call uncertain. Germline V gives CDR1 MDHEN, CDR2 SYDVKM. The CDR3 is made up of 14 amino acids. V shed 2 bases and J shed 9 bases, with 11 bases lying between them. DNA for the CDR3: TGTGCCAGCAGTTTACTCCCGGCGGGTTCACCCCTCCACTTT. Its translation is CASSLLPAGSPLHF.

This clonotype appeared once. V and J are TRBV6-5 and TRBJ2-5, with TRBD2 as a possible D gene (6 bases). Germline V gives CDR1 MNHEY, CDR2 SVGAGI. The CDR3 length is 13 residues. V was shortened by 1 base and J by 5 bases, with 8 bases between the two germline ends. The CDR3 is CASSYFAGETQYF. The CDR3 nucleotides are TGTGCCAGCAGTTACTTCGCGGGGGAGACCCAGTACTTC.

Only a few counts were recorded for this clonotype. The chain's CDR3 is CSARDRHYEAFF. The CDR3 nucleotides are TGCAGTGCTAGGGACAGGCACTATGAAGCTTTCTTT. The chain employs TRBV20-1 and TRBJ1-1; TRBD1 aligns across 7 bases. Germline V gives CDR1 DFQATT, CDR2 SNEGSKA (reference sequence). The junction had 5 bases not matched to a gene; V was cut back by 3 bases and J by 7 bases. The CDR3 consists of 12 residues.

In this sample, this clonotype turned up a few times. The chain has TRBV7-9 and TRBJ2-7; D is perhaps TRBD1 (7 bases). Trimming took 5 bases from V and 3 from J, leaving 17 bases between them. Germline values: CDR1 SEHNR, CDR2 FQNEAQ (reference sequence). The CDR3 is 15 residues long. In nucleotides, the CDR3 is TGTGCCAGCAGCGGACAGGATGGGACTCGCTACGAGCAGTACTTC. Protein: CASSGQDGTRYEQYF.

In this sample, this clonotype turned up many times. The chain uses TRBV7-9 and TRBJ2-5; D not resolved. Per germline, CDR1 SEHNR and CDR2 FQNEAQ (reference sequence). Between the trimmed V and J ends, which lost 1 base and 2 bases, there was a span of 2 bases. The CDR3 consists of 12 residues. CDR3 bases: TGTGCCAGCAGCTTAGGGCAAGAGACCCAGTACTTC. Translating it yields CASSLGQETQYF.

This chain connects TRBV29-1 to TRBJ2-4, with 7 positions matching TRBD1. This CDR3 comprises 14 residues. The trim removed 1 base at V and 8 bases at J, leaving 8 bases unmatched. The germline V gene has CDR1 SQVTM and CDR2 ANQGSEA. The CDR3 is CSVEAQGTEYIQYF. As DNA, the CDR3 is TGCAGCGTTGAAGCACAGGGGACCGAATACATTCAGTACTTC.

This clonotype was observed a few times. The V call is TRBV4-2, the J call TRBJ2-3; TRBD1 is a possible D gene (5 bases). This CDR3 has 15 amino acids. V shed 0 bases and J shed 5 bases, with 12 bases lying between them. Germline loops: CDR1 LGHNA, CDR2 YNFKEQ. This CDR3 is CASSQEVRAGDTQYF. The CDR3 nucleotides read TGTGCCAGCAGCCAAGAAGTCAGGGCAGGAGATACGCAGTATTTT.

V gene TRBV12-3 or TRBV12-4 combines with J gene TRBJ2-7, with TRBD1 matching over 8 bases. V shed 8 bases and J 7 bases; nucleotides not matched to a gene: 4. The CDR3 runs to 11 residues. The CDR3 spells CASQTGVEQYF. CDR3 nucleotide sequence: TGTGCCAGCCAGACAGGGGTGGAGCAGTACTTC.

The sample holds a few counts of this clonotype. The J gene is TRBJ1-1, the V gene TRBV27; D not resolved. V lost 6 bases, J lost 5 bases, and 13 bases lay in between. Germline CDR1 is MNHEY and CDR2 is SMNVEV (reference sequence). CDR3 length equals 13 residues. CDR3 coding DNA: TGTGCCAGCAGCCCCGGGCGTAGTACTGAAGCTTTCTTT. It specifies CASSPGRSTEAFF.

The chain links TRBV13 to TRBJ2-4, with 8 positions matching TRBD1. Germline lookup yields CDR1 PRHDT and CDR2 FYEKMQ (reference sequence). Unmatched junction bases numbered 7, after V lost 7 bases and J lost 2 bases. The CDR3 has 15 residues. The CDR3 reads CASTDRGLTKNIQYF. The CDR3 DNA reads as TGTGCCAGCACCGACAGGGGATTGACCAAAAACATTCAGTACTTC.

This clonotype was recorded at least ten times. V is TRBV20-1 and J is TRBJ2-7; D may be TRBD1 (5 bases). The CDR3 has 16 amino acids. Deletions cut 0 bases from V and 2 bases from J, with 17 bases between. Germline lookup yields CDR1 DFQATT and CDR2 SNEGSKA (reference sequence). The DNA of the CDR3 is TGCAGTGCTAGAGACGTGCTAGGGGCCCCGCCCTACGAGCAGTACTTC. Amino acids: CSARDVLGAPPYEQYF.

The chain couples TRBV20-1 to TRBJ1-2; D is unresolved. Germline CDR1 is DFQATT and CDR2 is SNEGSKA (reference sequence). The CDR3 has 12 residues. The ends were cut back, 6 bases at V and 4 bases at J, with 12 bases in the middle. CDR3 coding DNA: TGCAGTGCCCATGAGCAAGCCTATGGCTACACCTTC. Translated: CSAHEQAYGYTF.